This paragraph reports one T cell receptor (beta chain). This sample is part of a study of blood T cell repertoires in COVID-19. About the study: Whether acute or convalescent, the COVID-19 samples came from the United States, Italy and Spain.

This CDR3 comprises 14 residues. The trim removed 10 bases at V and 3 bases at J, leaving 9 bases unmatched. The germline V gene has CDR1 MDHEN and CDR2 SYDVKM. Sequencing was performed with immunoSEQ multiplex PCR; in TCRdb, only in-frame clones are kept and a portion is missing. This sample yields 250,000 to 350,000 clones, of which around 87% are seen a single time; more than 2% belongs to the top ten. The TCR was taken from a man aged 18 to 35 with active or convalescent COVID-19. V gene TRBV28 combines with J gene TRBJ2-7, with 10 bases aligning to TRBD1. The sample consisted of peripheral blood. The CDR3 DNA is TGTGCCACCCGGGACAGGGGAAATATCTACGAGCAGTACTTC. Protein: CATRDRGNIYEQYF.